The 30 T cell receptor beta chains below come from one sample, sequenced in a study of cytomegalovirus exposure and HLA in healthy donors. With 60 Vbeta and 13 Jbeta primers, the PCR was carried out. TCRdb's table, derived via immunoSEQ multiplex PCR, lists solely in-frame clones and lacks some. The repertoire has about 140,000 clones, roughly 86% of them found once; the top ten carry roughly 0.5%. Sequenced sample: PBMCs. The receptors stem from a woman between 40 and 55 years old in good health and CMV-seronegative.

J is TRBJ2-7 and V is TRBV5-4, with D uncertain. CDR1 is SGHNT, CDR2 YYREEE, per germline (reference sequence). The ends were cut back, 4 bases at V and 4 bases at J, with 9 bases in the middle. The CDR3 has 12 residues. CDR3 amino acids: CASSIGFYEQYF. In DNA form, the CDR3 reads TGTGCCAGCAGCATCGGGTTTTACGAGCAGTACTTC.

This sequence joins TRBV7-2 and TRBJ1-1; 9 bases line up with TRBD1. The length of the CDR3 is 14 residues. Germline CDR1 and CDR2: SGHTA and FQGNSA. V lost 2 bases, J lost 10 bases, and 8 bases stayed unmatched. In DNA, the CDR3 is TGTGCCAGCAGCTTAATAACAGGGGGCGAGCTAGCTTTCTTT. As protein: CASSLITGGELAFF.

The J gene is TRBJ2-3, the V gene TRBV7-9; 9 bases fit TRBD2. Looked up from germline, CDR1 is SEHNR and CDR2 is FQNEAQ (reference sequence). This CDR3 region has 16 residues. V lost 5 bases, J lost 2 bases, and 8 bases stayed unmatched. CDR3 sequence (DNA): TGTGCCAGCAGCCGGAGGGCTAGCGGGATCACAGATACGCAGTATTTT. Translating gives CASSRRASGITDTQYF.

The chain links TRBV5-1 to TRBJ1-1; the D is unclear. Germline CDR1 SGHRS, CDR2 YFSETQ. V was trimmed by 3 bases and J by 1 base, leaving 16 bases between them. This CDR3 comprises 16 residues. This chain's CDR3 is CASSSDPAPGNTEAFF. In DNA form, the CDR3 reads TGCGCCAGCAGCTCCGACCCCGCACCGGGGAACACTGAAGCTTTCTTT. The whole variable domain, filled in from reference TRBV5-1 and TRBJ1-1, reads KAGVTQTPRYLIKTRGQQVTLSCSPISGHRSVSWYQQTPGQGLQFLFEYFSETQRNKGNFPGRFSGRQFSNSRSEMNVSTLELGDSALYLCASSSDPAPGNTEAFFGQGTRLTVV.

The V and J genes are TRBV7-3 and TRBJ2-1; 11 nucleotides agree with TRBD2. CDR3 size: 17 residues. After removal of 5 bases from V and 6 bases from J, the junction contained 12 bases not matched to a gene. Germline V gene lookup returns CDR1 SGHTA and CDR2 FQGTGA. As DNA, the CDR3 is TGTGCCAGCAGCCCCACGGGAACTAGCGGGAGCCTCAATGAGCAGTTCTTC. As protein: CASSPTGTSGSLNEQFF. The whole variable domain, filled in from reference TRBV7-3 and TRBJ2-1, reads GAGVSQTPSNKVTEKGKYVELRCDPISGHTALYWYRQSLGQGPEFLIYFQGTGAADDSGLPNDRFFAVRPEGSVSTLKIQRTERGDSAVYLCASSPTGTSGSLNEQFFGPGTRLTVL.

This clone was counted between two and nine times. The genes are TRBV4-2 and TRBJ2-7; TRBD2 might be the D (5 bases). The germline V and J ends were trimmed by 1 base and 2 bases, with 12 bases remaining between them. Germline V lookup: CDR1 LGHNA, CDR2 YNFKEQ. The CDR3 is made up of 15 amino acids. The DNA for the CDR3 is TGTGCCAGCAGCCAAGCAACGAGCGGCGCCTACGAGCAGTACTTC. Its translation: CASSQATSGAYEQYF.

The gene calls are TRBV7-2 and TRBJ1-4; D might be TRBD1 (5 bases). The CDR3 sequence is 14 residues long. Germline loops: CDR1 SGHTA, CDR2 FQGNSA. Trimming removed 2 bases from V and 5 bases from J, with 9 bases in between. The DNA of the CDR3 is TGTGCCAGCAGCTTACTGGGGGGGAATGAAAAACTGTTTTTT. Translation: CASSLLGGNEKLFF.

CDR3 sequence: CASSLEGGGPYNSPLHF. As DNA, the CDR3 is TGTGCCAGCAGCCTCGAGGGGGGAGGGCCCTATAATTCACCCCTCCACTTT. The J gene is TRBJ1-6, the V gene TRBV9; the D gene is possibly TRBD1 (6 bases). This CDR3 is 17 amino acids long. Trimming removed 4 bases from V and 2 bases from J, with 16 bases in between. Germline V gives CDR1 SGDLS, CDR2 YYNGEE.

The chain recombines TRBV28 with TRBJ2-3, with TRBD2 identical over 11 bases. V dropped 3 bases and J dropped 1; count of bases not matched to a gene: 3. This CDR3 has 16 residues. Looked up from germline, CDR1 is MDHEN and CDR2 is SYDVKM. The CDR3: CASSFLSGRGTDTQYF. CDR3 in DNA: TGTGCCAGCAGTTTCCTTAGCGGGAGGGGCACAGATACGCAGTATTTT.

The rearrangement links TRBV6-5 to TRBJ2-7; maybe TRBD2 (5 bases). V was cut by 5 bases and J by 2 bases, with 13 bases left in between. The CDR3 loop spans 14 amino acids. Germline CDR1 and CDR2: MNHEY and SVGAGI. CDR3 bases: TGTGCCAGCAGTGGCGGCGGAGGAACCTACGAGCAGTACTTC. Its translation: CASSGGGGTYEQYF.

The V gene is TRBV11-2, the J gene TRBJ2-3; D is unresolved. The length of the CDR3 is 14 residues. CDR1 and CDR2 from the germline V gene are SGHAT and FQNNGV. The V gene lost 1 base and the J gene lost 5 bases, with 10 bases spanning the gap. In DNA form, the CDR3 reads TGTGCCAGCAGCTTAGGGTCCCGCGTAGATACGCAGTATTTT. Amino acid sequence: CASSLGSRVDTQYF.

V is TRBV7-8 and J is TRBJ2-1, with 9 bases aligning to TRBD2. The V segment lost 2 bases and the J segment 3 bases; nucleotides outside the gene matches: 5. Germline lookup yields CDR1 SGHVS and CDR2 FQNEAQ. CDR3 length: 16 amino acids. The CDR3 sequence is CASSLNSGRIYNEQFF. The CDR3 DNA reads TGTGCCAGCAGCTTAAATAGCGGGAGAATCTACAATGAGCAGTTCTTC.

The gene calls are TRBV6-1 and TRBJ2-7, with a tentative D call TRBD2 (6 bases). This CDR3 has 14 amino acids. The germline V and J ends were trimmed by 5 bases and 3 bases, with 14 bases remaining between them. CDR1 is MNHNS and CDR2 is SASEGT in the germline V gene. DNA for the CDR3: TGTGCCAGCAGTACACTAGCCGCGTACTACGAGCAGTACTTC. Encoded protein: CASSTLAAYYEQYF.

The V and J genes are TRBV20-1 and TRBJ2-3, with D possibly matching TRBD2 (5 bases). With 7 bases removed from V and 8 bases from J, the gap between germline ends came to 10 bases. CDR3 length: 10 amino acids. CDR1 is DFQATT and CDR2 is SNEGSKA in the germline V gene (reference sequence). The CDR3 spells CSVSGATQYF. Written as DNA, the CDR3 is TGCAGTGTAAGCGGAGCTACGCAGTATTTT.

The chain recombines TRBV10-3 with TRBJ2-5, with TRBD1 matching over 8 bases. This CDR3 is 12 amino acids long. Germline V gene sequence: CDR1 ENHRY, CDR2 SYGVKD. The V segment lost 6 bases and the J segment 4 bases; nucleotides outside the gene matches: 1. CDR3 nucleotide sequence: TGTGCCATCAGAGACAGGGGAGAGACCCAGTACTTC. Translation: CAIRDRGETQYF.

This chain joins TRBV5-5 and TRBJ2-7; D gene uncertain. The CDR3 runs to 15 residues. Germline V gene sequence: CDR1 SGHKS, CDR2 YYEKEE (reference sequence). Trimming removed 0 bases at V and 0 bases at J, with 10 bases between. CDR3 sequence (DNA): TGTGCCAGCAGCTTGGGATCAGGCAGCTCCTACGAGCAGTACTTC. Protein: CASSLGSGSSYEQYF.

The count of this clone is one. The chain is built from TRBV2 and TRBJ1-4, with D perhaps TRBD1 (5 bases). The CDR3 covers 17 residues. The V and J ends lost 0 bases and 0 bases respectively, with 11 bases between them. Per germline, CDR1 SNHLY and CDR2 FYNNEI. CDR3 nucleotide sequence: TGTGCCAGCAGTGAAGCTGGGGCAGCATCAACTAATGAAAAACTGTTTTTT. Protein: CASSEAGAASTNEKLFF.

The rearrangement joins TRBV2 to TRBJ2-3, with 7 bases lining up with TRBD1. V was clipped by 11 bases and J by 1 base; unmatched bases: 12. Looked up from germline, CDR1 is SNHLY and CDR2 is FYNNEI. The CDR3 loop spans 15 amino acids. CDR3 in DNA: TGTGCCGGATCGGAAGGGACAGAGGGCACAGATACGCAGTATTTT. Translating gives CAGSEGTEGTDTQYF.

The chain has TRBV6-7 and TRBJ2-2; D is possibly TRBD2 (5 bases). TRBV6-7 is placed among ORFs of uncertain function. Deletions cut 4 bases from V and 4 bases from J, with 16 bases between. This CDR3 has 16 residues. The CDR3 coding sequence is TGTGCCAGCAGTTTCGAACGCAGCCGGGGCACCGGGGAGCTGTTTTTT. Protein sequence: CASSFERSRGTGELFF.

The chain recombines TRBV30 with TRBJ2-5, with a weak D call TRBD1 (5 bases). V was trimmed by 1 base and J by 4 bases, leaving 7 bases between them. In germline, CDR1 is GTSNPN, CDR2 SVGIG (reference sequence). This CDR3 has 12 amino acids. In DNA, the CDR3 is TGTGCCTGGAGTGCTACAGGAGAGACCCAGTACTTC. This translates into CAWSATGETQYF.

The J gene is TRBJ2-1, the V gene TRBV5-1; 12 bases align to TRBD2. V lost 2 bases, J lost 0 bases, and 6 bases stayed unmatched. Per germline, CDR1 SGHRS and CDR2 YFSETQ. The CDR3 is 18 residues long. CDR3 DNA: TGCGCCAGCAGCTTTCCTAGCGGGAGGGAAGGCTCCTACAATGAGCAGTTCTTC. It yields the protein CASSFPSGREGSYNEQFF.

This sequence joins TRBV30 and TRBJ2-3; TRBD1 might be the D (6 bases). This CDR3 contains 12 residues. Germline values: CDR1 GTSNPN, CDR2 SVGIG (reference sequence). The V gene lost 4 bases and the J gene lost 4 bases, with 9 bases spanning the gap. CDR3 amino acids: CAWTAGADTQYF. DNA of the CDR3: TGTGCCTGGACGGCAGGGGCAGATACGCAGTATTTT.

This chain joins TRBV10-1 and TRBJ2-2, with TRBD1 matching over 7 bases. This CDR3 spans 17 amino acids. Germline CDR1 is WNHNN and CDR2 is SYGVQD (reference sequence). Trimming at V came to 7 bases and at J to 5 bases, leaving 16 bases not matched to a gene. The CDR3 DNA follows: TGCGCCAGCATACACCGGGACAGAACCCCCTGGACCGGGGAGCTGTTTTTT. It yields the protein CASIHRDRTPWTGELFF.

This sequence joins TRBV9 and TRBJ2-2, with 9 bases lining up with TRBD2. After removal of 2 bases from V and 5 bases from J, the junction contained 4 bases not matched to a gene. The CDR3 totals 15 residues. CDR1 and CDR2 from the germline V gene are SGDLS and YYNGEE. This CDR3 reads CASSVGGRGTGELFF. The CDR3 DNA is TGTGCCAGCAGCGTGGGCGGGAGGGGGACCGGGGAGCTGTTTTTT.

The CDR3 coding sequence is TGTGCCAGCAGCTTGGGGACAGGCTGGGGGAGGACCCAGTACTTC. It specifies CASSLGTGWGRTQYF. This chain connects TRBV11-1 to TRBJ2-5; 8 bases fit TRBD1. The CDR3 is 15 amino acids. Per germline, CDR1 SGHAT and CDR2 FQDESV (reference sequence). Trimming took 3 bases from V and 7 from J; bases not matched to a gene: 10.

The chain recombines TRBV11-3 with TRBJ1-6; unclear D gene. The CDR3 has 12 residues. Trimming removed 5 bases at V and 8 bases at J, with 7 bases between. Germline-derived CDR1 and CDR2 are SGHNT and YENEEA. CDR3 protein: CASSPGDSPLHF. CDR3 bases: TGTGCCAGCAGCCCGGGTGATTCACCCCTCCACTTT.

The chain is built from TRBV7-2 and TRBJ2-1, with a tentative D call TRBD2 (6 bases). The germline V and J ends were trimmed by 3 bases and 4 bases, with 13 bases remaining between them. Germline CDR1 SGHTA, CDR2 FQGNSA. This CDR3 has 15 amino acids. CDR3 region: CASSFGGNLYNEQFF. The CDR3 nucleotides read TGTGCCAGCAGCTTCGGCGGGAACCTGTACAATGAGCAGTTCTTC. Full variable domain (missing parts from reference TRBV7-2 and TRBJ2-1): GAGVSQSPSNKVTEKGKDVELRCDPISGHTALYWYRQSLGQGLEFLIYFQGNSAPDKSGLPSDRFSAERTGGSVSTLTIQRTQQEDSAVYLCASSFGGNLYNEQFFGPGTRLTVL.

The chain employs TRBV5-4 and TRBJ1-5, with D unresolved. This CDR3 spans 12 amino acids. Trimming removed 1 base at V and 6 bases at J, with 5 bases between. From germline, CDR1 is SGHNT and CDR2 YYREEE (reference sequence). The CDR3 reads CASSLPGQPQHF. CDR3 sequence (DNA): TGTGCCAGCAGCTTGCCGGGTCAGCCCCAGCATTTT.

As for this clone: An end of the junction differs from the germline gene, which may be a read error. The chain joins TRBV7-9 to TRBJ2-7; 8 nucleotides align to TRBD2. Germline V gives CDR1 SEHNR, CDR2 FQNEAQ (reference sequence). This CDR3 is 16 amino acids long. CDR3 in amino acids: CSSSLWPGLGIYEQYF. In DNA, the CDR3 is TGTTCCAGCAGCCTGTGGCCGGGACTAGGGATCTACGAGCAGTACTTC.

The chain carries TRBV5-1 and TRBJ1-2, with TRBD1 identical over 8 bases. Germline CDR1 reads SGHRS; CDR2 reads YFSETQ. This CDR3 region has 14 residues. The J segment lost 4 bases and the V segment lost 4 bases, leaving 6 bases of the junction unmatched. For the CDR3, the DNA is TGCGCCAGCAGCGACACAGGGGGAGGCTATGGCTACACCTTC. Its translation: CASSDTGGGYGYTF.